These 14 T cell receptor beta chains were sequenced from one sample in a study of PD-1 blockade in classical Hodgkin lymphoma. Sequencing used immunoSEQ multiplex PCR; TCRdb keeps in-frame clones, though not all of them. This sample has roughly 20,000 clones, with less than 80% found just once. Every patient was affected by relapse after autologous stem cell transplantation, while exposure to brentuximab vedotin was not uniform. The sequences come from peripheral blood mononuclear cells (PBMCs), collected at baseline. The receptors originated from a human donor with classical Hodgkin lymphoma.

This clone was counted a single time. The chain couples TRBV7-6 to TRBJ2-3; D tentatively fits TRBD1 or TRBD2 (5 bases each). In germline, CDR1 is SGHVS, CDR2 FNYEAQ. The CDR3 covers 14 residues. V lost 5 bases and J 2 bases, leaving 11 bases between the germline ends. CDR3 DNA sequence: TGTGCCAGCAGCCCACGGGACCTCACAGATACGCAGTATTTT. Protein product: CASSPRDLTDTQYF.

This sequence joins TRBV4-2 and TRBJ2-4; 10 bases are shared with TRBD2. Looked up from germline, CDR1 is LGHNA and CDR2 is YNFKEQ. The CDR3 consists of 17 residues. The V gene end was trimmed by 3 bases and the J gene end by 3 bases; junction bases not matched to a gene: 8. In DNA form, the CDR3 reads TGTGCCAGCAGCCAGTCCGCCCTAGCGGGAGTCAAAAACATTCAGTACTTC. This translates into CASSQSALAGVKNIQYF.

This clone was seen only once. The V gene is TRBV27, the J gene TRBJ1-2, with D possibly being TRBD1 (5 bases). V was pared by 0 bases and J by 4 bases, with 15 bases between. The germline gives CDR1 MNHEY, CDR2 SMNVEV (reference sequence). This CDR3 contains 16 residues. CDR3 coding DNA: TGTGCCAGCAGTTTATCGGGGCAGTCCCCCGGCTATGGCTACACCTTC. This translates into CASSLSGQSPGYGYTF.

V gene TRBV4-3 combines with J gene TRBJ2-1, with 8 bases that match TRBD2. This CDR3 is 17 amino acids long. Per the germline V gene, CDR1 is LGHNA and CDR2 is YSLEER. J gave up 6 bases and V 6 bases, and 16 bases lay outside the gene matches. The CDR3 sequence: CASRPTSLGTRGNEQFF. The CDR3 nucleotides are TGCGCCAGCAGGCCCACCTCCTTGGGGACTAGAGGCAATGAGCAGTTCTTC.

In its sample, this clone was seen once. The V gene is TRBV7-2, the J gene TRBJ1-1, with no clear D. The CDR3 is made up of 14 amino acids. Trimming took 3 bases from V and 3 from J, leaving 11 bases between them. In germline, CDR1 is SGHTA, CDR2 FQGNSA. The CDR3 spells CASSLRGFDTEAFF. The CDR3 bases are TGTGCCAGCAGCTTGAGAGGGTTTGACACTGAAGCTTTCTTT.

The chain links TRBV27 to TRBJ2-1; TRBD1 or TRBD2 may be the D gene (5 bases each). Germline V gene lookup returns CDR1 MNHEY and CDR2 SMNVEV (reference sequence). V lost 6 bases and J 10 bases, leaving 13 bases between the germline ends. The CDR3 extends over 12 amino acids. The CDR3 DNA reads TGTGCCAGCAGGTCGGGACCAGGGGAGCAGTTCTTC. Translated: CASRSGPGEQFF.

The chain is built from TRBV9 and TRBJ1-3; D not resolved. The germline V gene has CDR1 SGDLS and CDR2 YYNGEE. V lost 4 bases to trimming and J lost 0 bases, with 14 bases between them. This CDR3 is built from 16 residues. The CDR3 loop reads CASSPWGEPSGNTIYF. CDR3 coding DNA: TGTGCCAGCAGCCCGTGGGGTGAACCCTCTGGAAACACCATATATTTT.

V is TRBV4-3 and J is TRBJ1-3; the D is unclear. Germline V gene lookup returns CDR1 LGHNA and CDR2 YSLEER. The CDR3 extends over 16 amino acids. V lost 0 bases, J lost 4 bases, and 13 bases lay in between. Here the CDR3 reads CASSQDRHGVGNTIYF. In DNA form, the CDR3 reads TGCGCCAGCAGCCAAGATCGGCATGGGGTCGGAAACACCATATATTTT.

This clone occurred a few times. V gene TRBV15 combines with J gene TRBJ2-7; D call uncertain. The CDR3 covers 13 residues. V shed 5 bases and J shed 3 bases, with 11 bases lying between them. Germline V CDR1 and CDR2: LNHNV, YYDKDF (reference sequence). The CDR3 region has the DNA TGTGCCACCAGCCCGGATATAGTCTACGAGCAGTACTTC. Its protein product is CATSPDIVYEQYF.

The V call is TRBV19, the J call TRBJ1-5, with TRBD1 matching over 7 bases. Trimming took 5 bases from V and 6 from J; bases not matched to a gene: 7. Germline values: CDR1 LNHDA, CDR2 SQIVND (reference sequence). The CDR3 sequence is 14 residues long. The CDR3 DNA is TGTGCCAGTAGTTCTCTCAGGGGGACTCAGCCCCAGCATTTT. It translates to CASSSLRGTQPQHF.

The CDR3 spells CASSRTGSSGNTIYF. Here the CDR3 DNA reads TGTGCCAGCAGCCGGACAGGGAGCTCTGGAAACACCATATATTTT. The rearrangement uses TRBV7-6 and TRBJ1-3, with 8 bases that match TRBD1. CDR1 and CDR2 from the germline V gene are SGHVS and FNYEAQ. J was trimmed by 0 bases and V by 5 bases; bases with no gene match: 3. This CDR3 region has 15 residues.

This clone has just one count. The V call is TRBV20-1, the J call TRBJ1-5; D is uncertain. Germline CDR1 DFQATT, CDR2 SNEGSKA (reference sequence). Trimming stripped 3 bases from V and 5 bases from J, with 5 bases between. The CDR3 is 11 residues long. DNA for the CDR3: TGCAGTGCTAGGCCTCATCAGCCCCAGCATTTT. Its protein product is CSARPHQPQHF.

The chain uses TRBV5-1 and TRBJ2-1; 9 bases are a match to TRBD1. The CDR3 is made up of 15 amino acids. The J segment lost 6 bases and the V segment lost 3 bases, leaving 7 bases of the junction unmatched. In germline, CDR1 is SGHRS, CDR2 YFSETQ. The CDR3 sequence: CASSSSGTGLNEQFF. The CDR3 region has the DNA TGCGCCAGCAGCTCCTCGGGGACAGGGCTCAATGAGCAGTTCTTC.

The chain recombines TRBV7-9 with TRBJ2-1; TRBD2 matches at 10 bases. In germline, CDR1 is SEHNR, CDR2 FQNEAQ (reference sequence). The CDR3 length is 15 residues. V dropped 5 bases and J dropped 4; count of bases not matched to a gene: 5. The CDR3 loop is CASSPRTSGYNEQFF. CDR3 sequence (DNA): TGTGCCAGCAGCCCTAGGACTAGCGGATACAATGAGCAGTTCTTC.